This TCR beta chain came from a study of T cell responses to AZD1222 COVID-19 vaccine. This CDR3 is 14 amino acids long. Per the germline V gene, CDR1 is SQVTM and CDR2 is ANQGSEA. V lost 5 bases and J lost 3, with 13 bases in between. Using immunoSEQ multiplex PCR, the repertoire was profiled, and TCRdb retains in-frame clones only, with some absent. This table holds 150,000 or so clones, 88% found once. This receptor was identified in an adult in good health. The gene calls are TRBV29-1 and TRBJ2-2; the D gene is possibly TRBD2 (5 bases). The specimen comprised peripheral blood, sampled on day 0 of AZD1222 vaccination. In nucleotides, the CDR3 is TGCAGCGTTAAACCGGGGAGCGACACCGGGGAGCTGTTTTTT. Translation gives CSVKPGSDTGELFF.